The TCR beta chain under discussion was sequenced for a study of shared clonotypes between healthy human individuals. The assay was immunoSEQ multiplex PCR, and TCRdb's table has in-frame clones only and misses some. The sample has 2 million to 2.5 million clones; 90% to 95% are singletons. This clone was seen just once. There are 15 residues in the CDR3. The V gene's germline CDR1 is KGHSH and CDR2 LQKENI. Trimming cost V 2 bases and J 6 bases, with 16 bases left between them. The chain employs TRBV18 and TRBJ1-2, with D perhaps TRBD1 (5 bases). Material for sequencing was naive CD4+ T cells sorted from blood. Subset reported: CD45RA+ positively selected. This receptor was obtained from a man aged 18 to 30 in good health. CDR3 DNA sequence: TGTGCCAGCTCACCAGGGGAAACCGTCAGGGATGGCTACACCTTC. Translation: CASSPGETVRDGYTF.